These T cell receptor beta chains were read from a single sample in a study of blood T cell repertoires in COVID-19. The protocol was immunoSEQ multiplex PCR, while the TCRdb copy is restricted to in-frame clones and leaves out a portion. The sample has about 67,000 clones; 86% are singletons. Sequenced: peripheral blood. Source of these receptors: a man aged 45-60 years with active COVID-19. The CDR3 runs from the conserved cysteine through the conserved F or W. Fields, in order: J gene, D gene, V gene, clone size, CDR3 protein, CDR3 DNA. D genes are given only for firm matches. Only part of the rows carry a size: once, few, many, or a class if the clone is expanded.

TRBJ1-1 | . | TRBV5-1 | once | CASSRKRGTEAFF | TGCGCCAGCAGCCGTAAAAGAGGCACTGAAGCTTTCTTT
TRBJ2-1 | . | TRBV7-3 | . | CASAIDNNEQFF | TGTGCCAGCGCTATAGACAACAATGAGCAGTTCTTC
TRBJ2-1 | . | TRBV28 | once | CASSPSSGVRNEQFF | TGTGCCAGCAGTCCTTCTTCGGGAGTTCGCAATGAGCAGTTCTTC
TRBJ1-1 | . | TRBV11-1 | . | CASTSPAAEAFF | TGTGCCAGCACTTCGCCCGCGGCTGAAGCTTTCTTT
TRBJ1-1 | . | TRBV6-5 | few | CASRGANTEAFF | TGTGCCAGCAGGGGGGCGAACACTGAAGCTTTCTTT
TRBJ1-3 | . | TRBV7-3 | . | CASSLMAGPGNTIYF | TGTGCCAGCAGCTTAATGGCAGGGCCTGGAAACACCATATATTTT
TRBJ2-1 | TRBD2 | TRBV4-2 | . | CASSQDLGLAGNNEQFF | TGTGCCAGCAGCCAGGACCTTGGACTAGCGGGTAACAATGAGCAGTTCTTC
TRBJ2-5 | TRBD1 | TRBV10-3 | . | CAISRSTGGGETQYF | TGTGCCATCAGTAGATCAACAGGGGGAGGAGAGACCCAGTACTTC
TRBJ2-1 | TRBD2 | TRBV7-3 | once | CASSRPGLAGAAGEQFF | TGTGCCAGCAGCAGGCCGGGACTAGCGGGGGCCGCGGGTGAGCAGTTCTTC
TRBJ1-1 | TRBD1 | TRBV5-1 | . | CASSSGQGVNTEAFF | TGCGCCAGCAGCTCAGGACAGGGGGTGAACACTGAAGCTTTCTTT
TRBJ1-6 | . | TRBV2 | few | CASNYGGQNNSPLHF | TGTGCCAGCAACTACGGTGGACAGAATAATTCACCCCTCCACTTT
TRBJ1-1 | TRBD1 | TRBV5-4 | . | CASSPDRGANTEAFF | TGTGCCAGCAGCCCTGACAGGGGGGCGAACACTGAAGCTTTCTTT
TRBJ2-1 | TRBD2 | TRBV9 | . | CASSPRVAGGPVDEQFF | TGTGCCAGCAGCCCCCGGGTAGCGGGAGGGCCGGTCGATGAGCAGTTCTTC
TRBJ1-2 | TRBD1 | TRBV23-1 | . | CASSQSGGQIYGHTF | TGCGCCAGCAGTCAATCCGGGGGACAGATCTATGGCCACACCTTC
TRBJ2-1 | TRBD2 | TRBV18 | . | CASSPLAGGEYNEQFF | TGTGCCAGCTCACCGCTAGCGGGGGGCGAATACAATGAGCAGTTCTTC
TRBJ2-7 | TRBD1 | TRBV2 | . | CASDRGQLYEQYF | TGTGCCAGCGACCGGGGACAGCTCTACGAGCAGTACTTC
TRBJ2-1 | . | TRBV25-1 | . | CASGPGGEQFF | TGTGCCAGCGGGCCCGGGGGTGAGCAGTTCTTC
TRBJ1-1 | . | TRBV7-8 | . | CASSLAYRGPGAEAFF | TGTGCCAGCAGCTTAGCGTACCGAGGGCCGGGCGCTGAAGCTTTCTTT
TRBJ2-1 | TRBD1 | TRBV4-3 | few | CASSPTGGNYNEQFF | TGCGCCAGCAGTCCTACAGGGGGCAACTACAATGAGCAGTTCTTC
TRBJ2-7 | . | TRBV29-1 | few | CSVKMGGVGQYF | TGCAGCGTTAAAATGGGCGGGGTCGGGCAGTACTTC
TRBJ1-2 | TRBD1 | TRBV5-1 | once | CASSLGVVETGYGYTF | TGCGCCAGCAGCTTGGGGGTCGTGGAGACAGGGTATGGCTACACCTTC
TRBJ2-7 | TRBD2 | TRBV19 | . | CASTQSASGSYEQYF | TGTGCCAGTACTCAGTCGGCTAGCGGCTCCTACGAGCAGTACTTC
TRBJ2-1 | . | TRBV20-1 | few | CSARDKLEQFF | TGCAGTGCTAGAGATAAACTGGAGCAGTTCTTC
TRBJ1-4 | . | TRBV2 | few | CASSADSNLEKLFF | TGTGCCAGCAGTGCGGACAGCAACCTTGAAAAACTGTTTTTT
TRBJ2-1 | TRBD1 | TRBV12-5 | . | CASGLDRGNEQFF | TGTGCTAGTGGTTTGGACAGGGGGAATGAGCAGTTCTTC
TRBJ2-1 | . | TRBV6-2/TRBV6-3 | . | CASSYGLLNEQFF | TGTGCCAGCAGTTACGGACTGTTGAATGAGCAGTTCTTC
TRBJ1-6 | . | TRBV30 | . | CAWSVLQSEANSPLHF | TGTGCCTGGAGTGTACTCCAGTCGGAGGCTAATTCACCCCTCCACTTT
TRBJ2-6 | TRBD1 | TRBV11-1 | once | CASSSGGLGANVLTF | TGTGCCAGCAGCTCAGGGGGATTGGGGGCCAACGTCCTGACTTTC
TRBJ2-5 | . | TRBV7-9 | . | CASSARGGLDETQYF | TGTGCCAGCAGCGCAAGGGGGGGCCTAGATGAGACCCAGTACTTC
TRBJ2-7 | TRBD2 | TRBV4-1 | . | CASSQDHLAGNYEQYF | TGCGCCAGCAGCCAAGATCACCTAGCGGGCAACTACGAGCAGTACTTC
TRBJ2-1 | . | TRBV6-5 | . | CASLGQKYYNEQFF | TGTGCCAGCCTAGGACAGAAATACTACAATGAGCAGTTCTTC
TRBJ2-7 | . | TRBV18 | . | CASSLGGFYEQYF | TGTGCCAGCTCACTAGGCGGTTTCTACGAGCAGTACTTC
TRBJ2-1 | TRBD2 | TRBV5-1 | few | CASSLDGLAGGPSYNEQFF | TGCGCCAGCAGCTTGGACGGACTAGCGGGAGGGCCTTCCTACAATGAGCAGTTCTTC
TRBJ1-6 | . | TRBV5-4 | few | CASSLDQGGDYNSPLHF | TGTGCCAGCAGCTTGGACCAGGGAGGGGATTATAATTCACCCCTCCACTTT
TRBJ1-1 | . | TRBV3-1/TRBV3-2 | . | CASSQFLQGSEAFF | TGTGCCAGCAGCCAATTCCTACAGGGTTCTGAAGCTTTCTTT
TRBJ1-1 | TRBD1 | TRBV9 | . | CASSVGQGTTEAFF | TGTGCCAGCAGCGTGGGACAGGGGACGACTGAAGCTTTCTTT
TRBJ2-5 | TRBD1 | TRBV5-5 | . | CASSFFTGGQETQYF | TGTGCCAGCAGCTTTTTTACAGGGGGTCAAGAGACCCAGTACTTC
TRBJ2-3 | TRBD2 | TRBV19 | . | CASGTSGGFDTQYF | TGTGCCAGTGGAACTAGCGGGGGTTTTGATACGCAGTATTTT
TRBJ1-5 | TRBD1 | TRBV3-1/TRBV3-2 | . | CASSQTGGGQPQHF | TGTGCCAGCAGTCAGACAGGGGGAGGTCAGCCCCAGCATTTT
TRBJ2-7 | . | TRBV4-3 | . | CASSQGRGPVGQYF | TGCGCCAGCAGCCAAGGGAGGGGCCCCGTTGGGCAGTACTTC
TRBJ2-7 | . | TRBV28 | . | CASSYPGYYEQYF | TGTGCCAGCAGTTACCCGGGTTATTACGAGCAGTACTTC
TRBJ1-2 | . | TRBV18 | . | CASSPLGGRASGYTF | TGTGCCAGCTCACCGTTGGGAGGCAGGGCTAGTGGCTACACCTTC
TRBJ2-6 | TRBD1 | TRBV6-2/TRBV6-3 | . | CASSLRPGQGAPGANVLTF | TGTGCCAGTAGTCTCCGGCCGGGACAGGGGGCGCCAGGGGCCAACGTCCTGACTTTC
TRBJ2-1 | TRBD2 | TRBV6-4 | many | CASSDGVAGGPDEQFF | TGTGCCAGCAGTGACGGAGTAGCGGGAGGACCGGATGAGCAGTTCTTC
TRBJ1-2 | . | TRBV6-2/TRBV6-3 | . | CASSSSLRGTYGSYTF | TGTGCCAGCAGTTCGAGCCTGCGGGGGACCTATGGAAGCTACACCTTC
TRBJ1-2 | TRBD1 | TRBV11-2 | once | CASSLGQNYGYTF | TGTGCCAGCAGCTTGGGACAGAACTATGGCTACACCTTC
TRBJ2-7 | TRBD1 | TRBV2 | . | CASNRGSYEQYF | TGTGCCAGCAACAGGGGATCCTACGAGCAGTACTTC
TRBJ1-2 | . | TRBV6-2/TRBV6-3 | few | CASSPIGVGYTF | TGTGCCAGCAGCCCCATCGGAGTTGGCTACACCTTC
TRBJ2-1 | . | TRBV11-2 | . | CASSLDRDEQFF | TGTGCCAGCAGCTTAGATCGCGATGAGCAGTTCTTC
TRBJ2-1 | TRBD2 | TRBV6-2/TRBV6-3 | . | CASSYRGREYEQFF | TGTGCCAGCAGTTACCGGGGGAGGGAGTATGAGCAGTTCTTC
TRBJ1-1 | . | TRBV23-1 | . | CASSQQGLGTEAFF | TGCGCCAGCTCGCAACAGGGATTGGGCACTGAAGCTTTCTTT